This entry lists 19 T cell receptor beta chains sequenced from one sample in a study of shared clonotypes between healthy human individuals. TCRdb's copy holds only in-frame clones and misses some; the assay was immunoSEQ multiplex PCR. The profile shows some 240,000 clones, 50% to 80% of them singletons. Material for sequencing was memory CD4+ T cells sorted from blood. Documented subset: CD45RA-negative fraction. The receptors were sampled from a man aged 25-45 years in good health.

The V gene is TRBV6-5, the J gene TRBJ2-7; 8 positions agree with TRBD1. The CDR3 has 12 amino acids. Unmatched junction bases numbered 4, after V lost 6 bases and J lost 6 bases. Per germline, CDR1 MNHEY and CDR2 SVGAGI. CDR3 DNA sequence: TGTGCCAGCAGGGCCAGGGGGCGCGAGCAGTACTTC. It codes for CASRARGREQYF.

The rearrangement uses TRBV7-9 and TRBJ2-4; 8 positions agree with TRBD1. Germline loops: CDR1 SEHNR, CDR2 FQNEAQ (reference sequence). The V segment lost 5 bases and the J segment 1 base; nucleotides outside the gene matches: 7. The CDR3 contains 16 residues. The CDR3 is CASSLGQGLAKNIQYF. CDR3 bases: TGTGCCAGCAGCCTCGGACAGGGCCTTGCCAAAAACATTCAGTACTTC.

The chain has TRBV28 and TRBJ1-1; D is unresolved. Germline assignment: CDR1 MDHEN and CDR2 SYDVKM. V shed 7 bases and J shed 3 bases, with 6 bases lying between them. The CDR3 has 11 residues. The CDR3 here is CASKVHTEAFF. The CDR3 DNA follows: TGTGCCAGCAAGGTTCACACTGAAGCTTTCTTT.

The rearrangement links TRBV20-1 to TRBJ1-1; D is unresolved. The CDR3 consists of 11 residues. CDR1 and CDR2 from the germline V gene are DFQATT and SNEGSKA (reference sequence). Trimming took off 6 bases at V and 0 bases at J, with 5 bases between the two ends. The CDR3 bases are TGCAGTGCAAAAATGAACACTGAAGCTTTCTTT. This gives the protein CSAKMNTEAFF.

The genes are TRBV5-5 and TRBJ2-2; D is tentatively TRBD1 or TRBD2 (5 bases each). This CDR3 contains 16 residues. Deletions cut 2 bases from V and 6 bases from J, with 17 bases between. Germline CDR1 reads SGHKS; CDR2 reads YYEKEE (reference sequence). DNA of the CDR3: TGTGCCAGCAGCTTTAGTTCGGGGCCTACCTCCGGGGAGCTGTTTTTT. Protein sequence: CASSFSSGPTSGELFF.

This clone was counted only a few times. This chain joins TRBV5-1 and TRBJ2-1; D ambiguous. V was trimmed by 6 bases and J by 5 bases, leaving 12 bases between them. CDR3 size: 13 residues. In germline, CDR1 is SGHRS, CDR2 YFSETQ. This chain's CDR3 is CASTLGPNNEQFF. CDR3 sequence (DNA): TGCGCCAGCACCCTGGGCCCAAACAATGAGCAGTTCTTC.

This rearrangement joins TRBV29-1 to TRBJ2-3; D remains unclear. This CDR3 is 11 amino acids long. Between the trimmed V and J ends, which lost 6 bases and 4 bases, there was a span of 8 bases. The germline V gene has CDR1 SQVTM and CDR2 ANQGSEA. CDR3 sequence: CSVKNPDTQYF. CDR3 DNA sequence: TGCAGCGTCAAGAACCCAGATACGCAGTATTTT.

V gene TRBV29-1 combines with J gene TRBJ2-1; perhaps D is TRBD1 or TRBD2 (5 bases each). Germline V CDR1 and CDR2: SQVTM, ANQGSEA. Trimming stripped 3 bases from V and 0 bases from J, with 9 bases between. This CDR3 comprises 14 residues. The CDR3: CSVDKRGSYNEQFF. In nucleotides, the CDR3 is TGCAGCGTTGATAAGAGGGGCTCCTACAATGAGCAGTTCTTC.

Concerning this clone itself: This CDR3 is also generated by other DNA sequences in the sample. The chain uses TRBV5-1 and TRBJ2-3; D remains ambiguous. Trimming removed 0 bases from V and 5 bases from J, with 4 bases in between. The CDR3 covers 12 residues. Looked up from germline, CDR1 is SGHRS and CDR2 is YFSETQ. CDR3 DNA: TGCGCCAGCAGCTTGGCCAGAGATACGCAGTATTTT. It specifies CASSLARDTQYF.

This clone was recorded a few times. The chain carries TRBV19 and TRBJ1-2, with D maybe TRBD1 (5 bases). Germline assignment: CDR1 LNHDA and CDR2 SQIVND (reference sequence). The ends were cut back, 4 bases at V and 8 bases at J, with 11 bases in the middle. CDR3 length equals 12 residues. The DNA for the CDR3 is TGTGCCAGTAGTAAGCAGGGCGGCGGCTACACCTTC. This encodes CASSKQGGGYTF.

V gene TRBV6-1 combines with J gene TRBJ1-3; D unresolved. The germline V gene has CDR1 MNHNS and CDR2 SASEGT. The ends were cut back, 3 bases at V and 2 bases at J, with 14 bases in the middle. This CDR3 region has 16 residues. CDR3 DNA sequence: TGTGCCAGCAGTGAGAGGCCGCACGTCGCTGGAAACACCATATATTTT. It is translated as CASSERPHVAGNTIYF.

This clone occurred a few times. The gene calls are TRBV5-1 and TRBJ2-7; 9 bases are a match to TRBD1. V lost 4 bases, J lost 6 bases, and 23 bases stayed unmatched. This CDR3 has 19 amino acids. Germline V gene lookup returns CDR1 SGHRS and CDR2 YFSETQ. CDR3 sequence reads: CASSARQGGRGRPGLEQYF. In nucleotides, the CDR3 is TGCGCCAGCAGCGCCCGACAGGGGGGACGGGGGAGGCCGGGGCTCGAGCAGTACTTC.

The chain joins TRBV11-2 to TRBJ1-1, with D possibly TRBD1 on 5 matching bases. Per germline, CDR1 SGHAT and CDR2 FQNNGV. V was clipped by 3 bases and J by 11 bases, with 13 bases between them. This CDR3 region has 12 residues. Here the CDR3 DNA reads TGTGCCAGCAGCTTGTTTGCAGGGACGGCTTTCTTT. It yields the protein CASSLFAGTAFF.

At least ten counts were recorded for this clone. This same CDR3 is encoded by further DNA sequences in the sample. The chain joins TRBV7-9 to TRBJ2-5, with 7 bases identical to TRBD1. The CDR3 has 13 residues. V trimming: 4 bases; J trimming: 5 bases; junction bases outside the gene matches: 4. Germline lookup yields CDR1 SEHNR and CDR2 FQNEAQ (reference sequence). The CDR3 is CASSSRGPETQYF. CDR3 sequence (DNA): TGTGCCAGCAGCTCAAGGGGGCCTGAGACCCAGTACTTC.

This clone was seen a handful of times. J is TRBJ2-7 and V is TRBV28; TRBD2 matches 12 bases. Germline loops: CDR1 MDHEN, CDR2 SYDVKM. The CDR3 runs 18 residues. The V and J ends lost 0 bases and 1 base, in that order; junction bases with no gene match: 7. The CDR3 nucleotides read TGTGCCAGCAGTTTATGGCCTAGCGGGAGGGCCGTTTCCTACGAGCAGTACTTC. Amino acids: CASSLWPSGRAVSYEQYF.

This clone was found a few times. This chain connects TRBV10-3 to TRBJ2-7; the match to TRBD1 covers 9 bases. V gave up 5 bases and J gave up 2 bases; unmatched junction bases: 7. The CDR3 loop spans 15 amino acids. CDR1 is ENHRY, CDR2 SYGVKD, per germline. CDR3 sequence (DNA): TGTGCCATCAGTCGACAGGGGGGAGGACCCTACGAGCAGTACTTC. Encoded protein: CAISRQGGGPYEQYF.

This clone was recorded a few times. The rearrangement joins TRBV29-1 to TRBJ2-1; D ambiguous. The CDR3 contains 11 residues. V was cut by 4 bases and J by 6 bases, with 7 bases left in between. Germline CDR1 reads SQVTM; CDR2 reads ANQGSEA. The CDR3 coding sequence is TGCAGCGTTGGGATGGCCAATGAGCAGTTCTTC. Translated: CSVGMANEQFF.

The chain employs TRBV4-3 and TRBJ2-7, with 7 bases matching TRBD2. The CDR3 has 14 amino acids. Germline CDR1 and CDR2: LGHNA and YSLEER. V lost 1 base and J lost 5; bases outside the gene matches: 5. CDR3 nucleotides: TGCGCCAGCAGCCAAGGGGGGGGAACCCACGAGCAGTACTTC. It specifies CASSQGGGTHEQYF.

There are a few counts of this clone. The rearrangement joins TRBV6-1 to TRBJ2-5, with a weak D call TRBD2 (5 bases). Germline V CDR1 and CDR2: MNHNS, SASEGT. V lost 7 bases and J 3 bases, leaving 12 bases between the germline ends. The CDR3 is 13 residues long. The CDR3 protein is CASILGVKETQYF. The CDR3 region has the DNA TGTGCCAGCATCCTGGGAGTAAAAGAGACCCAGTACTTC.